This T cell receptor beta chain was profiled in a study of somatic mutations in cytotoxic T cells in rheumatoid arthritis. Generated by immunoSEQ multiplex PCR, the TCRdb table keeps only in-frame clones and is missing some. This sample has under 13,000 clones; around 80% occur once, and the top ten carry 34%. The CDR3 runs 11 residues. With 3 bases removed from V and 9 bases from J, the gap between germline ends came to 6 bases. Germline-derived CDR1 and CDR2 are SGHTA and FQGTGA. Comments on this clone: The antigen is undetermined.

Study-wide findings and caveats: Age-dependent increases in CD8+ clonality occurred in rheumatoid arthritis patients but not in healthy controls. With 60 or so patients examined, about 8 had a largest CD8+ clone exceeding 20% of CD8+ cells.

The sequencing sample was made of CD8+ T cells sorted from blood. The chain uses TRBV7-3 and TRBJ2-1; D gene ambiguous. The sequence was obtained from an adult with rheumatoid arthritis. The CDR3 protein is CASSFVPEQFF. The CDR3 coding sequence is TGTGCCAGCAGCTTCGTTCCTGAGCAGTTCTTC. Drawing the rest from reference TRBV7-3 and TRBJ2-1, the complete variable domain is GAGVSQTPSNKVTEKGKYVELRCDPISGHTALYWYRQSLGQGPEFLIYFQGTGAADDSGLPNDRFFAVRPEGSVSTLKIQRTERGDSAVYLCASSFVPEQFFGPGTRLTVL.